Detailed here is one T cell receptor (beta chain). What it binds is unknown. These data come from a study of a mutant IDH1 vaccine in newly diagnosed glioma. Study context: Averaging roughly 40 years of age, treated patients were about 62% male and roughly 40% female. Study observations and caveats: Top peripheral T cell clonotype shifts appeared unrelated to pseudoprogression.

Time point of the sample: baseline, week 1 (first vaccination visit). The treatment denotes: pre-vaccination baseline after standard-of-care therapy. New WHO grade 3 or 4 astrocytomas that were IDH1-mutant and ATRX-lost had been found in donors. The CDR3 consists of 12 residues. The germline CDR1 and CDR2 sequences are MDHEN and SYDVKM. V shed 6 bases and J shed 4 bases, with 9 bases lying between them. Profiled with immunoSEQ multiplex PCR; TCRdb holds only in-frame clones, not every one. Of over 80,000 clones listed, approximately 90% were seen once; the top ten hold approximately 0.58%. V gene TRBV28 combines with J gene TRBJ2-5, with a possible D match to TRBD1 (5 bases). This sequence was found in a woman aged 50 to 60 with glioma. The sample consisted of PBMCs, taken from a glioma patient treated with radiotherapy, temozolomide or both. CDR3 amino acids: CASRSDRETQYF. In DNA, the CDR3 is TGTGCCAGCAGATCAGACAGAGAGACCCAGTACTTC.